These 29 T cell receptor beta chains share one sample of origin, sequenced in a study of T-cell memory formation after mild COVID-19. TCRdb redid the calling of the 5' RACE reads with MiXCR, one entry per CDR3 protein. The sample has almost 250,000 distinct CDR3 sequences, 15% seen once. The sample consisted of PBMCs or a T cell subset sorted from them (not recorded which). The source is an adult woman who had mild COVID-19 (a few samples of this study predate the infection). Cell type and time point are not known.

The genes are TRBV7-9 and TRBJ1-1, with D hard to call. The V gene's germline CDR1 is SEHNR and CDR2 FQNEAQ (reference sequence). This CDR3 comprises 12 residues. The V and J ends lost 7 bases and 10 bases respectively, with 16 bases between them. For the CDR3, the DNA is TGTGCCAGCAACTCCCAGAGACTGGGAGCTTTCTTT. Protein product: CASNSQRLGAFF.

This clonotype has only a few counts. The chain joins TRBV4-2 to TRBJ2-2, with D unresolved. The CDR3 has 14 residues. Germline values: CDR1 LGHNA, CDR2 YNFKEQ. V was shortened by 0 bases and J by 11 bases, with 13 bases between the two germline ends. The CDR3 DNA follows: TGTGCCAGCAGCCAAGACCTACCCTCGGACGAGCTGTTTTTT. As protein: CASSQDLPSDELFF.

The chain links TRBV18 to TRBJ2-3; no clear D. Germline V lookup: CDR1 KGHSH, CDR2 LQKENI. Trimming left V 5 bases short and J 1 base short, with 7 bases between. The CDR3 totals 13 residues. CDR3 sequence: CASSSDGTDTQYF. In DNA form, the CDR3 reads TGTGCCAGCTCATCCGACGGCACAGATACGCAGTATTTT.

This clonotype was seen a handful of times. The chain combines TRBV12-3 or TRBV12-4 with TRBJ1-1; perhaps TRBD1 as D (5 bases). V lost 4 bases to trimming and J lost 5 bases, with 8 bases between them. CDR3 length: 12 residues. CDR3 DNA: TGTGCCAGCAGTTGGGGGGAAACTGAAGCTTTCTTT. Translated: CASSWGETEAFF.

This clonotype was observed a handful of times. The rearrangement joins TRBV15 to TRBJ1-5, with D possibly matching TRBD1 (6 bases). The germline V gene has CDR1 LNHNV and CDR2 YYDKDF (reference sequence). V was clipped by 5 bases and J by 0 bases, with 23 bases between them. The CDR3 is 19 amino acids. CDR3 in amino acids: CATSHLTTGTWYSNQPQHF. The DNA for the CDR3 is TGTGCCACCAGCCATTTGACTACCGGGACATGGTATAGCAATCAGCCCCAGCATTTT. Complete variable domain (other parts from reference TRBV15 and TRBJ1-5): DAMVIQNPRYQVTQFGKPVTLSCSQTLNHNVMYWYQQKSSQAPKLLFHYYDKDFNNEADTPDNFQSRRPNTSFCFLDIRSPGLGDTAMYLCATSHLTTGTWYSNQPQHFGDGTRLSIL.

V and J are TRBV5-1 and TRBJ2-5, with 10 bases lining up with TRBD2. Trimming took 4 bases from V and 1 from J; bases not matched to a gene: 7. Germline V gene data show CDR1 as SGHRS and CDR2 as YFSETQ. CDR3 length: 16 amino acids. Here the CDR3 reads CASSGILAGFQETQYF. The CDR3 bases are TGCGCCAGCAGCGGGATACTAGCGGGATTCCAAGAGACCCAGTACTTC.

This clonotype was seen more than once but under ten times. CDR3 nucleotide sequence: TGTGCCAGCGTCGAAACTCTCCCCGGGGAGCTGTTTTTT. The encoded protein is CASVETLPGELFF. V and J are TRBV7-3 and TRBJ2-2; no firm D call. This CDR3 is built from 13 residues. The germline V gene has CDR1 SGHTA and CDR2 FQGTGA. The V end lost 8 bases, the J end lost 6 bases, and 13 bases lay between the germline ends.

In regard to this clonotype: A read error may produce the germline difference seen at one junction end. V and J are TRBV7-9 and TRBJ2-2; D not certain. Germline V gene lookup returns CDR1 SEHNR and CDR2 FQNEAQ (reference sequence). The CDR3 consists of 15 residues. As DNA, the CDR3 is TGTGCCAGCGGCTTAAGCCTGGCGAGGACCGGGGAGCTGTTTTTT. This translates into CASGLSLARTGELFF.

Here the CDR3 reads CSATVPGTSNTGELFF. The CDR3 coding sequence is TGCAGTGCTACCGTTCCCGGGACATCGAACACCGGGGAGCTGTTTTTT. The V call is TRBV20-1, the J call TRBJ2-2; maybe TRBD1 (6 bases). Germline CDR1 reads DFQATT; CDR2 reads SNEGSKA (reference sequence). V was trimmed by 4 bases and J by 0 bases, leaving 15 bases between them. The CDR3 is 16 residues long.

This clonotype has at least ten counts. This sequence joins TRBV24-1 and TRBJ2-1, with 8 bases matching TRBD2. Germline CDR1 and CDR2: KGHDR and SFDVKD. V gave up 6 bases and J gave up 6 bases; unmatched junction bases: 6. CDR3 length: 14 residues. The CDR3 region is CATSSGRSLNEQFF. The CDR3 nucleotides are TGTGCCACCAGTAGCGGGAGAAGTCTCAATGAGCAGTTCTTC.

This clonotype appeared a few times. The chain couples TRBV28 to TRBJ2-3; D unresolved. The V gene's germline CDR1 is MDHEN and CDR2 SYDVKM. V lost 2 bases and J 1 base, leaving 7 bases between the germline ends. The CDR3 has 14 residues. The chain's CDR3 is CASSLQGRTDTQYF. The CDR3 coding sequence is TGTGCCAGCAGTTTACAAGGGCGCACAGATACGCAGTATTTT.

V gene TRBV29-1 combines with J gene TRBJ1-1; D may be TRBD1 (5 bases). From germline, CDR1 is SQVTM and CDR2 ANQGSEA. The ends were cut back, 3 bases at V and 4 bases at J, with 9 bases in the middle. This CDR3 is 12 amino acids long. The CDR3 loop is CSVDREATEAFF. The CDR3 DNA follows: TGCAGCGTTGACAGGGAGGCCACTGAAGCTTTCTTT.

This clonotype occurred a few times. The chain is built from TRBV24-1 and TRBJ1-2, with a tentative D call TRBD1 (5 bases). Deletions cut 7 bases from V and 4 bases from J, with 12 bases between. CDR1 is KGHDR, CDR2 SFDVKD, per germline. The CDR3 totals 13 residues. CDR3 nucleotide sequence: TGTGCCACCAGCCGGGACTCCTCCTATGGCTACACCTTC. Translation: CATSRDSSYGYTF.

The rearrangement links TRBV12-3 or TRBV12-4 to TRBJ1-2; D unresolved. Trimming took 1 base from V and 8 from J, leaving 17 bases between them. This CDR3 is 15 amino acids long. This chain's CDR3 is CASSLEGAQPGGYTF. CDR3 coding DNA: TGTGCCAGCAGTTTAGAGGGAGCACAACCGGGGGGCTACACCTTC.

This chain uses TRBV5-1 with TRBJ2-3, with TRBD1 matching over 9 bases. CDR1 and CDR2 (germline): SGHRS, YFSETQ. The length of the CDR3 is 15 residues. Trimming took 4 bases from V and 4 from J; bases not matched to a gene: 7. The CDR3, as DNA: TGCGCCAGCAGCCCGGCCGGACAGGGGTCAGATACGCAGTATTTT. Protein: CASSPAGQGSDTQYF.

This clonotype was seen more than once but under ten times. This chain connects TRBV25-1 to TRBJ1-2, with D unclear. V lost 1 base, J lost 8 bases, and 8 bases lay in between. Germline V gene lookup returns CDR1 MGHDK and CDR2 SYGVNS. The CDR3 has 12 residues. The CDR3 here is CASSESPLGYTF. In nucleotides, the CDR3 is TGTGCCAGCAGTGAATCCCCCCTCGGCTACACCTTC.

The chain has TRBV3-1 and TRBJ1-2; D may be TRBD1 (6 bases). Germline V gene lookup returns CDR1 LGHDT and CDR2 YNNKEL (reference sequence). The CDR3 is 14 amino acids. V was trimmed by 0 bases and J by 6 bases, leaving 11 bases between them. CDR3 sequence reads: CASSQDPGQHGYTF. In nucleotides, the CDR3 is TGTGCCAGCAGCCAAGATCCTGGACAGCATGGCTACACCTTC.

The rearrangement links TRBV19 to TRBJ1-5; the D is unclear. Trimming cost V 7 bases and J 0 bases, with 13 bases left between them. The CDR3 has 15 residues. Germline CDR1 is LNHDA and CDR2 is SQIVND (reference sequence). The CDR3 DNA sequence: TGTGCCAGTACCCGGAGCGGAGATAGCAATCAGCCCCAGCATTTT. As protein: CASTRSGDSNQPQHF.

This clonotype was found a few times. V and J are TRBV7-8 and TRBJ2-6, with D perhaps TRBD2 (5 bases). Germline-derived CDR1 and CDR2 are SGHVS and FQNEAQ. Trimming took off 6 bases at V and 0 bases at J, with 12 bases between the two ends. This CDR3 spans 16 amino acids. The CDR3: CASRINRDSGANVLTF. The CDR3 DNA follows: TGTGCCAGCAGGATAAACCGGGACTCTGGGGCCAACGTCCTGACTTTC.

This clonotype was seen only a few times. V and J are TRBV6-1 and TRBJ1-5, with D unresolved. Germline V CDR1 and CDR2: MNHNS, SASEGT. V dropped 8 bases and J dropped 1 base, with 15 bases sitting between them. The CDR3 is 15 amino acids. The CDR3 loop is CASASDPGSNQPQHF. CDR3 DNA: TGTGCCAGCGCGTCTGACCCGGGGAGCAATCAGCCCCAGCATTTT.

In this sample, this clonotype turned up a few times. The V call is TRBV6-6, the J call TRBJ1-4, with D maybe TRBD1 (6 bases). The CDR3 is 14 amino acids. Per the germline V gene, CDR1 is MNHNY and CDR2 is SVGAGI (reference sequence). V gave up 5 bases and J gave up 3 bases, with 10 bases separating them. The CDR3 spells CASSPGASNEKLFF. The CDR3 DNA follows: TGTGCCAGCAGTCCAGGGGCATCTAATGAAAAACTGTTTTTT.

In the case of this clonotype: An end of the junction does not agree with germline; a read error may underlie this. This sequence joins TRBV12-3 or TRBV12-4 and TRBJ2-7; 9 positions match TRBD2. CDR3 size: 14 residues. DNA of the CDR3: TGTGCCAGCAGTTTGGGGACTAGCTCCCACGAGCAGTACTTC. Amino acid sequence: CASSLGTSSHEQYF.

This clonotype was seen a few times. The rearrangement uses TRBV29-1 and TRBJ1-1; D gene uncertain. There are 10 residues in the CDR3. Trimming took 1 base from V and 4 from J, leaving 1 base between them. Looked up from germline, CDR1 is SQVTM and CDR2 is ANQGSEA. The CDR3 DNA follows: TGCAGCGTTGAAGCCACTGAAGCTTTCTTT. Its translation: CSVEATEAFF.

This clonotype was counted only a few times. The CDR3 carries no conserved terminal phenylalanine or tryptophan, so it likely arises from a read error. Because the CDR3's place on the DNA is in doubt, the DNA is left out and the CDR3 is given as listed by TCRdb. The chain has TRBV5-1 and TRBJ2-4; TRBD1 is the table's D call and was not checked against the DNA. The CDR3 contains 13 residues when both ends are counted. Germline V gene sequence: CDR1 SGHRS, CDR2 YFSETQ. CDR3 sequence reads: CASSPEPGRQSLL.

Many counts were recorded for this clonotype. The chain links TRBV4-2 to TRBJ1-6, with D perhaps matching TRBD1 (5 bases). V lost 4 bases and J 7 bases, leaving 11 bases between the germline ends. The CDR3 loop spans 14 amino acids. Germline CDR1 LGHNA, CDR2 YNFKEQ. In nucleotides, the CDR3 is TGTGCCAGCAGCCTGGGGGTAGTGAATTCACCCCTCCACTTT. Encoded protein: CASSLGVVNSPLHF.

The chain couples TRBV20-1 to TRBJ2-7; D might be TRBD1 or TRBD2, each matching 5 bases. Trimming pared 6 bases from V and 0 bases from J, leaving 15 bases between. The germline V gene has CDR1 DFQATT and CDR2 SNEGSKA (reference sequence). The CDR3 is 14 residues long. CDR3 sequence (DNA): TGCAGTGCGGCCACCGGGACGGCCTCCTACGAGCAGTACTTC. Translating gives CSAATGTASYEQYF.

Here the CDR3 DNA reads TGTGCCAGCAGCACTCGGGTTACGCAGTATTTT. Amino acid sequence: CASSTRVTQYF. This chain connects TRBV11-2 to TRBJ2-3, with D hard to call. Trimming removed 5 bases at V and 8 bases at J, with 8 bases between. This CDR3 region has 11 residues. Germline CDR1 is SGHAT and CDR2 is FQNNGV.

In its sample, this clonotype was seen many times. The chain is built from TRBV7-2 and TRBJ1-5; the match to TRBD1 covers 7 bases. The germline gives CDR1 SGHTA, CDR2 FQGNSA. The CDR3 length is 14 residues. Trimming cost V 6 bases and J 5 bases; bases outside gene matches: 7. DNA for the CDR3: TGTGCCAGCAGAGGTCAGGGGGGAGATCAGCCCCAGCATTTT. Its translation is CASRGQGGDQPQHF.

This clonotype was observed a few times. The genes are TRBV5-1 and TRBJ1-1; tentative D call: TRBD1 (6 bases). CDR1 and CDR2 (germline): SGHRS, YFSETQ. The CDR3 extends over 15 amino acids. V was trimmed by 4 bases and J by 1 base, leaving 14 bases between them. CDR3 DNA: TGCGCCAGCAGCGGGGCGGGGGCACCGAACACTGAAGCTTTCTTT. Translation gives CASSGAGAPNTEAFF.